The 2 T cell receptor beta chains presented below share a single source sample, sequenced in a study of cytomegalovirus exposure and HLA in healthy donors. Libraries were prepared by immunoSEQ multiplex PCR; TCRdb keeps only in-frame clonotypes and omits some of them. The sample consists of a few hundred thousand clones, 86% of them appearing once. Material for sequencing was PBMCs. The receptors come from a woman aged 18-35 years in good health and CMV-seronegative.

The chain joins TRBV27 to TRBJ2-7, with a tentative D call TRBD1 (5 bases). Germline loops: CDR1 MNHEY, CDR2 SMNVEV (reference sequence). The V gene lost 3 bases and the J gene lost 2 bases, with 17 bases spanning the gap. This CDR3 contains 16 residues. CDR3 DNA: TGTGCCAGCAGTTTCTCGGCCCAGGGCCGACCCTACGAGCAGTACTTC. Protein product: CASSFSAQGRPYEQYF.

The J gene is TRBJ1-2, the V gene TRBV28; D is perhaps TRBD1 (5 bases). This CDR3 is 13 amino acids long. CDR1 and CDR2 (germline): MDHEN, SYDVKM. V was clipped by 4 bases and J by 10 bases, with 16 bases between them. Here the CDR3 DNA reads TGTGCCAGCAGTTCCTCAGGGTACGATGCCTACACCTTC. It specifies CASSSSGYDAYTF.